This TCR beta chain was documented in a study of blood T cells in healthy people across ages. This clonotype was found once. Its antigen is undetermined. Overall study findings and caveats: Among T cells, TCR beta diversity per million cells dropped roughly linearly as age rose.

This CDR3 comprises 13 residues. Through a sample-barcoded 5' primer and a J-beta primer mix, a second PCR was run for roughly 7 to 12 cycles. TCRdb processed the 5' RACE reads anew with MiXCR; each CDR3 protein has one entry. The table has 600,000 or so distinct CDR3 sequences, less than 60% seen once. Sample donors were healthy Caucasian individuals that came from Russia, aged about 6 to 100. Sample: blood. The TCR was taken from an elderly man in good health. This chain links TRBV21-1 with TRBJ2-3; the table's D call of TRBD1 was not tested on the DNA. TRBV21-1 is marked as a pseudogene. This CDR3 is CASLQGPLCTQYF. The CDR3 DNA follows: TGTGCCAGTTTACAGGGGCCTCTCTGTACGCAGTATTTT.